This T cell receptor beta chain derives from a study of cytomegalovirus exposure and HLA in healthy donors. Each donor was nominally healthy when sampled (though unrecorded immune exposures were likely). Researchers ran the PCR with 60 Vbeta and 13 Jbeta primers. The protocol was immunoSEQ multiplex PCR, while the TCRdb copy is restricted to in-frame clones and leaves out a portion. The sample contains approximately 140,000 clones, over 60% of which appear only once. The CDR3 runs 14 residues. The ends lost 1 base at V and 8 bases at J; junction bases unmatched: 6. The V gene's germline CDR1 is SGHVS and CDR2 FQNEAQ.

The sample was PBMCs. This sequence was found in a man aged 35 to 55 in good health and CMV-seropositive. This chain joins TRBV7-8 and TRBJ2-3; 7 positions agree with TRBD2. CDR3 protein: CASSLVGEGGTQYF. CDR3 DNA: TGTGCCAGCAGCTTAGTCGGGGAGGGAGGTACGCAGTATTTT.